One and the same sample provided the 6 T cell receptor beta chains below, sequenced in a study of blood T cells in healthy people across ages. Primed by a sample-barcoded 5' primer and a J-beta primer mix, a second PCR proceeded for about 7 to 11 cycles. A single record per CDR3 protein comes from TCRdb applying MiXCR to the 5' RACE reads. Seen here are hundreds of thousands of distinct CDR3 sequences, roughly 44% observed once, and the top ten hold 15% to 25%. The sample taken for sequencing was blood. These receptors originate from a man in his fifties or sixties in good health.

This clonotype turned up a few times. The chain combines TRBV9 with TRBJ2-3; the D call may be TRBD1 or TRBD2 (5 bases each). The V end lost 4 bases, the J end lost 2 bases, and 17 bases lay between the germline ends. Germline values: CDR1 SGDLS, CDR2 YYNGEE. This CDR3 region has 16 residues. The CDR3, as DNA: TGTGCCAGCAGCTCCGAGGGGAGCGGCTTCACAGATACGCAGTATTTT. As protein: CASSSEGSGFTDTQYF.

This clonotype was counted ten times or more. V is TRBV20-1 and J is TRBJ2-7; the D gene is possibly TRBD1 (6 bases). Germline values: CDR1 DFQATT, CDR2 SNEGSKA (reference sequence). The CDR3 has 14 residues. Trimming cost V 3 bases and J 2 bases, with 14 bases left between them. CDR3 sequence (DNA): TGCAGTGCTAGCAGGACAGAGAATCCCTACGAGCAGTACTTC. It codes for CSASRTENPYEQYF.

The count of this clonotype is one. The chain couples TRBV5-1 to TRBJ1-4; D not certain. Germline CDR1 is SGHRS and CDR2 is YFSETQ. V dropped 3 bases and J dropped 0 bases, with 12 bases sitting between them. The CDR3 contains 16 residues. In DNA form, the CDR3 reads TGCGCCAGCAGCTGGACTGTTCGTTCAACTAATGAAAAACTGTTTTTT. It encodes CASSWTVRSTNEKLFF.

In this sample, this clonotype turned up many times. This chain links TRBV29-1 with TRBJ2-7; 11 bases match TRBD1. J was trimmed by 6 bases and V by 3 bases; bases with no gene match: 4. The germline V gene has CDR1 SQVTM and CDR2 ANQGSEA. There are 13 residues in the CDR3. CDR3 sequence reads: CSVDPGQGGEQYF. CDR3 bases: TGCAGCGTTGACCCGGGACAGGGGGGCGAGCAGTACTTC.

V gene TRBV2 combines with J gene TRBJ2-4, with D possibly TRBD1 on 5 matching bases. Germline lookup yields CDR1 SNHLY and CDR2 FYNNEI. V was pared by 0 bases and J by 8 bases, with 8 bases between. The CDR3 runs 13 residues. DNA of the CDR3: TGTGCCAGCAGTGAAGCAGGGGCTGACATTCAGTACTTC. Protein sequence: CASSEAGADIQYF.

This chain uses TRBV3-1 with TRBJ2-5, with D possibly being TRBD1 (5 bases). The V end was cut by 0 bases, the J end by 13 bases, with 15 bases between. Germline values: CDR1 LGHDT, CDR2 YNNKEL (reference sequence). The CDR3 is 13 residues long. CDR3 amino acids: CASSQDQGGAGYF. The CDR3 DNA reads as TGTGCCAGCAGCCAAGATCAGGGTGGGGCCGGGTACTTC.